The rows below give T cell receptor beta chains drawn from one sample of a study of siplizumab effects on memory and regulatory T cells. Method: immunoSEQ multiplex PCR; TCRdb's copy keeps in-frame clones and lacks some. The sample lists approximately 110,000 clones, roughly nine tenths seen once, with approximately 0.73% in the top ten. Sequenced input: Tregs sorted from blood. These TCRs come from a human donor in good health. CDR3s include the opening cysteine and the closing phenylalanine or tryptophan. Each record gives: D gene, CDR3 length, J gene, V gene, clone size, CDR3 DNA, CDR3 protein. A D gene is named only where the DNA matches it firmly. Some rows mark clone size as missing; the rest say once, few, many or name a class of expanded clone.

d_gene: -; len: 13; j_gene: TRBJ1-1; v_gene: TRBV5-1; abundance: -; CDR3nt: TGCGCCAGCAGTCGACAACCGAACACTGAAGCTTTCTTT; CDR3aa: CASSRQPNTEAFF
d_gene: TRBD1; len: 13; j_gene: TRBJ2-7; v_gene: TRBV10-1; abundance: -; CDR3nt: TGCGCCAGCTCCGGGACAGGTACCTACGAGCAGTACTTC; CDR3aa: CASSGTGTYEQYF
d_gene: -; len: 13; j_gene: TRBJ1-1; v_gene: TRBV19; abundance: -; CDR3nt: TGTGCCAGTACCAGGGAGGGTCACACTGAAGCTTTCTTT; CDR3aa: CASTREGHTEAFF
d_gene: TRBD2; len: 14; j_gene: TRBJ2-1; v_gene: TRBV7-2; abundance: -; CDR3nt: TGTGCCAGCAGCTTAGGGGGCCTTAGCGGGGAGCAGTTCTTC; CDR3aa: CASSLGGLSGEQFF
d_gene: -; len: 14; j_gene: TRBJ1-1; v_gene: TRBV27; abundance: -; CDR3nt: TGTGCCAGCAGTTTAAGGGGGACGAACACTGAAGCTTTCTTT; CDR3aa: CASSLRGTNTEAFF
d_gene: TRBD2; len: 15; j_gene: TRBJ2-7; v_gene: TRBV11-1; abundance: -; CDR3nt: TGTGCCAGCAGCTTAGGTGCTAGCGGGCTCTACGAGCAGTACTTC; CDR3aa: CASSLGASGLYEQYF
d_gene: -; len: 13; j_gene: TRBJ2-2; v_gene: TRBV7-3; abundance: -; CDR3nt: TGTGCCAGCAGCCCAACTATGCCCGGGGAGCTGTTTTTT; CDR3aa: CASSPTMPGELFF
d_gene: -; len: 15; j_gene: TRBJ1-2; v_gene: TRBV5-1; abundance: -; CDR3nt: TGCGCCAGCAGCGGGGGAGGGTTTACTAACTATGGCTACACCTTC; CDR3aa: CASSGGGFTNYGYTF
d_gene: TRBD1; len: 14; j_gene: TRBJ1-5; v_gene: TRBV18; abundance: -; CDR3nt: TGTGCCAGCTCACCTACAGGGGTGGATCAGCCCCAGCATTTT; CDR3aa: CASSPTGVDQPQHF
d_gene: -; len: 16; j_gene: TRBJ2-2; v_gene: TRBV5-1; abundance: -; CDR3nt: TGCGCCAGCAGCTTGGACTCTAGCCGATACACCGGGGAGCTGTTTTTT; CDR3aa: CASSLDSSRYTGELFF
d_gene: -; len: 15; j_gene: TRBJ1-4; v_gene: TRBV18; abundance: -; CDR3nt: TGTGCCAGCTCACCTCGCGGGGCTGCGGGTGAAAAACTGTTTTTT; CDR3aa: CASSPRGAAGEKLFF
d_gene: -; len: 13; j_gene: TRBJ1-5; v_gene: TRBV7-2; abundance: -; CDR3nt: TGTGCCAGCAGCTCCCAGCTGACCCAGCCCCAGCATTTT; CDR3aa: CASSSQLTQPQHF
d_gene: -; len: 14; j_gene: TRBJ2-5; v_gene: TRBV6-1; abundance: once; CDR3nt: TGTGCCAGCTCTGAGCAGCCTGAGAGAGAGACCCAGTACTTC; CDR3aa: CASSEQPERETQYF
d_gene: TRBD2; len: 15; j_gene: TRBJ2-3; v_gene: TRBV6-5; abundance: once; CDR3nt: TGTGCCAGCAGTGCGCGGGGGACTAGCGGAGATACGCAGTATTTT; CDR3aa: CASSARGTSGDTQYF
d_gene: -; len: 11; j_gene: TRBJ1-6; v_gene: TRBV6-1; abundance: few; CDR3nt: TGTGCCAGCAGTGAAGGGAAACCCCTCCACTTT; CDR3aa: CASSEGKPLHF
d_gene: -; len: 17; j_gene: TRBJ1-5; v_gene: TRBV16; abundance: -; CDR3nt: TGTGCCAGCAGCCAATCGGTCCGGATCCGATCCAATCAGCCCCAGCATTTT; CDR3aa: CASSQSVRIRSNQPQHF
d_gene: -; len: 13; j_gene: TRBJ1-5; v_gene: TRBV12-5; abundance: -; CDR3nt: TGTGCTAGTGGTCGGGACTCCTTCATAGCTCCACATTTT; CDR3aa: CASGRDSFIAPHF
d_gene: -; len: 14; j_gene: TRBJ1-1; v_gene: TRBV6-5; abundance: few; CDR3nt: TGTGCCACCCTTCTAGGAGGGACGTGGACTGAAGCTTTCTTT; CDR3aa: CATLLGGTWTEAFF
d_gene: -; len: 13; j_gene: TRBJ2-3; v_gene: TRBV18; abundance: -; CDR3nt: TGTGCCAGCTCACTCCTCGGCACAGATACGCAGTATTTT; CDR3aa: CASSLLGTDTQYF
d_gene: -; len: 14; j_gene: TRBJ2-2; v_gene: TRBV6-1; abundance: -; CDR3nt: TGTGCCAGCAGTGAACACAGCAGGACCGGGGAGCTGTTTTTT; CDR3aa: CASSEHSRTGELFF
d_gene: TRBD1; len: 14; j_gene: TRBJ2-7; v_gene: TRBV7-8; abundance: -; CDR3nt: TGTGCCAGCAGCGCCACGGGACAGGGCCACGAGCAGTACTTC; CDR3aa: CASSATGQGHEQYF
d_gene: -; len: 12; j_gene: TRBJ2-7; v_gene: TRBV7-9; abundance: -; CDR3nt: TGTGCCAGCAGCCCCGCCCGGGGCGAGCAGTACTTC; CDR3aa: CASSPARGEQYF
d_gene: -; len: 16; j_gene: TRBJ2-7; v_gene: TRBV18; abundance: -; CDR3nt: TGTGCCAGCTCACCCTCTTGGGGCAGGGTCAAGGACGAGCAGTACTTC; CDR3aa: CASSPSWGRVKDEQYF
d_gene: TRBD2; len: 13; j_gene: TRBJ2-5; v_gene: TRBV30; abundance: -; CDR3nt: TGTGCCTGGAATAGCGGGGCCCAAGAGACCCAGTACTTC; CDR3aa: CAWNSGAQETQYF
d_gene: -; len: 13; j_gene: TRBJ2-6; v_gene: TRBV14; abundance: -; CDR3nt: TGTGCCAGCAGCCAAGATCTTCCCAACGTCCTGACTTTC; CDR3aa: CASSQDLPNVLTF
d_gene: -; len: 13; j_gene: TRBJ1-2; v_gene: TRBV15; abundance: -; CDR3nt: TGTGCCACCAGCGGTGGGGAGATCTATGGCTACACCTTC; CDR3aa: CATSGGEIYGYTF
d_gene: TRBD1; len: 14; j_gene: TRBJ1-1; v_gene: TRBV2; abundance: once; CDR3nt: TGTGCCAGCAGTGGGAGTCGACAGGGCACTGAAGCTTTCTTT; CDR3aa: CASSGSRQGTEAFF
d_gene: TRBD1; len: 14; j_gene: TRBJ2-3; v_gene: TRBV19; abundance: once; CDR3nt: TGTGCCAGTAGTGGACAGGGGAATTGGGATACGCAGTATTTT; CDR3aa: CASSGQGNWDTQYF
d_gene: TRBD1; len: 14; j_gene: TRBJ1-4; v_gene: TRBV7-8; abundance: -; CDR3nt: TGTGCCAGCAGCCTACCCGGGACAGAAAAAAAACTGTTTTTT; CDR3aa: CASSLPGTEKKLFF
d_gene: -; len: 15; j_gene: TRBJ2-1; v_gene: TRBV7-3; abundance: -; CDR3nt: TGTGCCAGCAGCTTCCGGGACCAGCGGGTCGATGAGCAGTTCTTC; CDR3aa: CASSFRDQRVDEQFF
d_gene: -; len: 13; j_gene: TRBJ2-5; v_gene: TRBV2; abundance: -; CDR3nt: TGTGCCAGCAGCGGAGACTCGAAAGAGACCCAGTACTTC; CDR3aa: CASSGDSKETQYF
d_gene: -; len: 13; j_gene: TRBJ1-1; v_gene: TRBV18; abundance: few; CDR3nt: TGTGCCAGCTCACCGGAGTTTGGTTATGAAGCTTTCTTT; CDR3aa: CASSPEFGYEAFF
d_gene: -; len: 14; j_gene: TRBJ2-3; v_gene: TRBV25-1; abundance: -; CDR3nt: TGTGCCAGCAGTAGGGGGGGCGGCACAGATACGCAGTATTTT; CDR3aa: CASSRGGGTDTQYF
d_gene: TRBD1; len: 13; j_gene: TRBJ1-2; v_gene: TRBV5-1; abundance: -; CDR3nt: TGCGCCAGCAGCTCCCAGGGGGAATATGGCTACACCTTC; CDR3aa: CASSSQGEYGYTF
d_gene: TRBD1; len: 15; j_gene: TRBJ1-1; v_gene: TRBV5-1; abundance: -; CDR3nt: TGCGCCAGCAGCAGAGCCGGGACAGGGATGACTGAAGCTTTCTTT; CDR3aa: CASSRAGTGMTEAFF
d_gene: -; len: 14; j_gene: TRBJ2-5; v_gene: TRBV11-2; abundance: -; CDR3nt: TGTGCCAGCAGCCTACCTAGCCGCGCGGAGACCCAGTACTTC; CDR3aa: CASSLPSRAETQYF
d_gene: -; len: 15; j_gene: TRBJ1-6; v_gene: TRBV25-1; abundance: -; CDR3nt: TGTGCCAGCAGTGAGGCAGGGATGTATAATTCACCCCTCCACTTT; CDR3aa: CASSEAGMYNSPLHF
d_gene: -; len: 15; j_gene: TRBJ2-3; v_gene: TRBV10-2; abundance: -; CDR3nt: TGCGCCAGCAGTAGAAGGGACTTTAACACAGATACGCAGTATTTT; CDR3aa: CASSRRDFNTDTQYF
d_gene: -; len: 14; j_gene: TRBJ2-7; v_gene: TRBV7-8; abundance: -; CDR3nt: TGTGCCAGCAGCTTATTTCGCCCGACCTACGAGCAGTACTTC; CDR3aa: CASSLFRPTYEQYF
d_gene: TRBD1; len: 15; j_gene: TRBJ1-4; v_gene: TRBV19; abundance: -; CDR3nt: TGTGCCAGTAGTACGGGACAGAGGGAGAATGAAAAACTGTTTTTT; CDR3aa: CASSTGQRENEKLFF
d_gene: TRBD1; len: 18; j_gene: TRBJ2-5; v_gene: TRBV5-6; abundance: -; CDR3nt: TGTGCCAGCAGCGCGGCCGGGACAGGGAGTTTTGGGGCGGAGACCCAGTACTTC; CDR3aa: CASSAAGTGSFGAETQYF
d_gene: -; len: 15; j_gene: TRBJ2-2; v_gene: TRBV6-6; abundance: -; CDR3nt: TGTGCCAGCAGTTATATCCAGACACACACCGGGGAGCTGTTTTTT; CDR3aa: CASSYIQTHTGELFF
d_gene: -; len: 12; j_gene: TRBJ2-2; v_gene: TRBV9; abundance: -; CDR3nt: TGTGCCAGCAGCGTTACCTCCGGGGAGCTGTTTTTT; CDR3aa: CASSVTSGELFF
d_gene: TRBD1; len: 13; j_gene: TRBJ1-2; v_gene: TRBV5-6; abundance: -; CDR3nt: TGTGCCAGCAGACGGACAGGGAGCTATGGCTACACCTTC; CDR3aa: CASRRTGSYGYTF
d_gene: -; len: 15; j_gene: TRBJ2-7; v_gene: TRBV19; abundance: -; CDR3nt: TGTGCCAGTAGTATAAGGGGCGGGGAGAGCTACGAGCAGTACTTC; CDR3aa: CASSIRGGESYEQYF
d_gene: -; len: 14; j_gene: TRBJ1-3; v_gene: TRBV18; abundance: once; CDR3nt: TGTGCCAGCTCACCGACACCCGAGGGAAACACCATATATTTT; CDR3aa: CASSPTPEGNTIYF
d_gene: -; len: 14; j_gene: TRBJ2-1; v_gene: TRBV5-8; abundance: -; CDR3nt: TGTGCCACCCACCCGGGACAGCGGGTCAATGAGCAGTTCTTC; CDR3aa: CATHPGQRVNEQFF
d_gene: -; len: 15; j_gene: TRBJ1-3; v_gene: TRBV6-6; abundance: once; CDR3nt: TGTGCCAGCAGACTCCTGGACAGCTACGCAAACACCATATATTTT; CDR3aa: CASRLLDSYANTIYF